This TCR beta chain was captured in a study of cytomegalovirus exposure and HLA in healthy donors. Notes on the study in general: As a later analysis showed, several of the most significant clusters appeared to be linked to common viral pathogens.

The PCR used 60 Vbeta and 13 Jbeta primers. Assay: immunoSEQ multiplex PCR; the TCRdb copy retains only in-frame clones and omits some. The sample has approximately 120,000 clones; 77% are singletons. This clone was seen more than once but under ten times. Its antigen remains unknown. The CDR3 is made up of 15 amino acids. The V and J ends lost 5 bases and 2 bases, in that order; junction bases with no gene match: 6. Germline CDR1 and CDR2: SGHTA and FQGNSA. The sequenced material came from PBMCs. The sequence was obtained from a middle-aged woman in good health and CMV-seropositive. This chain connects TRBV7-2 to TRBJ1-5; 7 positions agree with TRBD1. The CDR3 here is CASSLYRGGNQPQHF. The CDR3 DNA follows: TGTGCCAGCAGCCTTTACAGGGGAGGCAATCAGCCCCAGCATTTT.